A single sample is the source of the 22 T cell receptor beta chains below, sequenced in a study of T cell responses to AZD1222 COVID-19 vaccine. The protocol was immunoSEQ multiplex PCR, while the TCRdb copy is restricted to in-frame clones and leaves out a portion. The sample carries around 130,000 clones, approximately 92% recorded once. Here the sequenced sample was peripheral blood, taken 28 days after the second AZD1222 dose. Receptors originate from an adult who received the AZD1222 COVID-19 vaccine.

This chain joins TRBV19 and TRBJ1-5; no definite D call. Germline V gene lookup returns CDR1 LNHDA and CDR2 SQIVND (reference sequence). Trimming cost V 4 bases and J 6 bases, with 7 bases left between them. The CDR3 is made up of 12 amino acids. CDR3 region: CASSNLGQPQHF. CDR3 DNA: TGTGCCAGTAGTAATCTTGGTCAGCCCCAGCATTTT.

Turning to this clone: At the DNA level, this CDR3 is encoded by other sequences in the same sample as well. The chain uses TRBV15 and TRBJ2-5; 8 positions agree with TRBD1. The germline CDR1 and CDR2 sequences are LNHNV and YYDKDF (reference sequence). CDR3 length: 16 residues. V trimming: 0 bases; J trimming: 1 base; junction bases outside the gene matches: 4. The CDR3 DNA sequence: TGTGCCACCAGCAGAGAAGGACAGGGTCTCCAAGAGACCCAGTACTTC. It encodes CATSREGQGLQETQYF.

The CDR3 spells CASTPWAASKEQYF. The CDR3 DNA sequence: TGTGCCAGCACCCCATGGGCGGCGTCTAAAGAGCAGTACTTC. This chain joins TRBV11-1 and TRBJ2-7, with no clear D. The V gene lost 7 bases and the J gene lost 7 bases, with 20 bases spanning the gap. In germline, CDR1 is SGHAT, CDR2 FQDESV (reference sequence). The CDR3 contains 14 residues.

CDR3 coding DNA: TGTGCCAGCAGTTACTCGAGGTTGTACTTC. Translating gives CASSYSRLYF. This chain connects TRBV6-2 or TRBV6-3 to TRBJ2-7; D uncertain. Germline loops: CDR1 MNHEY, CDR2 SVGEGT. The CDR3 contains 10 residues. Deletions cut 0 bases from V and 12 bases from J, with 6 bases between.

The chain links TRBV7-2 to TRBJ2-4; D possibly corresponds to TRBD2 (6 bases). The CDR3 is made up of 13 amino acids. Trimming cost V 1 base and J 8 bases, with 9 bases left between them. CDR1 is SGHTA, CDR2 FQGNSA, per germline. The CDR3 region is CASSLGRGYIQYF. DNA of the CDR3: TGTGCCAGCAGCTTAGGGAGGGGATACATTCAGTACTTC. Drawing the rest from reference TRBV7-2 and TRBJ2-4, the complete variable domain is GAGVSQSPSNKVTEKGKDVELRCDPISGHTALYWYRQSLGQGLEFLIYFQGNSAPDKSGLPSDRFSAERTGGSVSTLTIQRTQQEDSAVYLCASSLGRGYIQYFGAGTRLSVL.

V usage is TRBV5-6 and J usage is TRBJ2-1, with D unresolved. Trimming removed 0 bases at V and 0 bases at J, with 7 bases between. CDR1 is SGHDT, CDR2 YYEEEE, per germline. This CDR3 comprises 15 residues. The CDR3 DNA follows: TGTGCCAGCAGCTTGGACTACTTCTCCTACAATGAGCAGTTCTTC. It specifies CASSLDYFSYNEQFF.

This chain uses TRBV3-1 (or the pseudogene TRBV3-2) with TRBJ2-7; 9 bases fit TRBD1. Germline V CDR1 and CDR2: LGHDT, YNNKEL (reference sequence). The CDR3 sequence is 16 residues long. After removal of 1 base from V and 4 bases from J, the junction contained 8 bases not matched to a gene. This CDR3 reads CASSQGLIQGAYEQYF. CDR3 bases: TGTGCCAGCAGCCAAGGACTTATACAGGGGGCTTACGAGCAGTACTTC.

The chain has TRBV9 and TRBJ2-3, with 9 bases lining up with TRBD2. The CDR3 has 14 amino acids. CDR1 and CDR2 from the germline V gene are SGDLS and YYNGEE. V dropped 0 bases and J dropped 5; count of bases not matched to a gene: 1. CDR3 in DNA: TGTGCCAGCAGCGTAGGGACTAGCGAAGATACGCAGTATTTT. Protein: CASSVGTSEDTQYF.

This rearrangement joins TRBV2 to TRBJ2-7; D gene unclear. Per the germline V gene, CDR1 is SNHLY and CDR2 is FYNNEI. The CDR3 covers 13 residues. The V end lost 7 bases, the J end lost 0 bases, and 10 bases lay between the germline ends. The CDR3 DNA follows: TGTGCCAGCATCTCCGGGCCCTCCTACGAGCAGTACTTC. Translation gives CASISGPSYEQYF.

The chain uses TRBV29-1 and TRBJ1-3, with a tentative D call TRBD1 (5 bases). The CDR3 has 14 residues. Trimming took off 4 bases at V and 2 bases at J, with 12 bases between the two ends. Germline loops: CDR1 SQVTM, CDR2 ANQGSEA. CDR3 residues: CSVGPGGAGNTIYF. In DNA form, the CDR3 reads TGCAGCGTTGGGCCCGGGGGAGCTGGAAACACCATATATTTT.

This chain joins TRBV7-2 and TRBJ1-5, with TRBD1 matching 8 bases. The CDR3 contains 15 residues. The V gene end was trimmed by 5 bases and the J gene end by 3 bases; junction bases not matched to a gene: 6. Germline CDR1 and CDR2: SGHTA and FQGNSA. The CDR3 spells CASSEGQGHNQPQHF. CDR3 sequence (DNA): TGTGCCAGCAGCGAAGGACAGGGTCACAATCAGCCCCAGCATTTT.

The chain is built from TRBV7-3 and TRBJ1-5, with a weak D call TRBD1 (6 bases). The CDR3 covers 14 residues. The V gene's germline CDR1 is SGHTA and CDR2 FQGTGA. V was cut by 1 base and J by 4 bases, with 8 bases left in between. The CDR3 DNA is TGTGCCAGCAGCTTAATAGGGGGAAATCAGCCCCAGCATTTT. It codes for CASSLIGGNQPQHF.

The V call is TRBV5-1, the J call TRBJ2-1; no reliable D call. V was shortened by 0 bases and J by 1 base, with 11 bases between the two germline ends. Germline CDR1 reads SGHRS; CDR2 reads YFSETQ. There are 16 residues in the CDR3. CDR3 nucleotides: TGCGCCAGCAGCTTGGTGGGTGGTACGTCCTACAATGAGCAGTTCTTC. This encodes CASSLVGGTSYNEQFF. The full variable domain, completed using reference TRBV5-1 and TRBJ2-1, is KAGVTQTPRYLIKTRGQQVTLSCSPISGHRSVSWYQQTPGQGLQFLFEYFSETQRNKGNFPGRFSGRQFSNSRSEMNVSTLELGDSALYLCASSLVGGTSYNEQFFGPGTRLTVL.

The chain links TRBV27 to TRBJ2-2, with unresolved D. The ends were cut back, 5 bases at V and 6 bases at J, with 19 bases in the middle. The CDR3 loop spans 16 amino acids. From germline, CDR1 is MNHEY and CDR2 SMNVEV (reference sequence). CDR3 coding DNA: TGTGCCAGCAGTCCGTCTAGTGCGGCTTTCGCCGGGGAGCTGTTTTTT. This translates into CASSPSSAAFAGELFF.

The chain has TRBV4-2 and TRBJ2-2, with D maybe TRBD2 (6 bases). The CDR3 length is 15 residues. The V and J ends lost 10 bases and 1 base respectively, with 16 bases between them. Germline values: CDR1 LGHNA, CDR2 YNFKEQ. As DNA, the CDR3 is TGTGCCATTCGCAGGGAGGCGTTGAACACCGGGGAGCTGTTTTTT. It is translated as CAIRREALNTGELFF.

The CDR3 protein is CAIRSLSTDTQYF. DNA for the CDR3: TGTGCCATCAGGTCCCTCAGCACAGATACGCAGTATTTT. The chain has TRBV10-3 and TRBJ2-3; unclear D gene. V was trimmed by 6 bases and J by 0 bases, leaving 7 bases between them. Per the germline V gene, CDR1 is ENHRY and CDR2 is SYGVKD. The CDR3 spans 13 residues.

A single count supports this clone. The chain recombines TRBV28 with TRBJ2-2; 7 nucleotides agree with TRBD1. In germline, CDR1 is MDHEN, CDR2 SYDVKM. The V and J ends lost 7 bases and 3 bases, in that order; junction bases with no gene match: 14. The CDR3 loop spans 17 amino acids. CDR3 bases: TGTGCCAGCACCTCCCCGTCGACTCAGGGGGACACCGGGGAGCTGTTTTTT. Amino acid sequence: CASTSPSTQGDTGELFF.

This CDR3 is CASRQGVGEQYF. The CDR3 DNA reads as TGTGCCAGCAGGCAGGGGGTGGGCGAGCAGTACTTC. The rearrangement joins TRBV3-1 (or the pseudogene TRBV3-2) to TRBJ2-7, with 7 nucleotides matching TRBD1. Germline lookup yields CDR1 LGHDT and CDR2 YNNKEL (reference sequence). With V trimmed by 6 bases and J by 6 bases, 5 bases remained unmatched. The CDR3 is 12 amino acids.

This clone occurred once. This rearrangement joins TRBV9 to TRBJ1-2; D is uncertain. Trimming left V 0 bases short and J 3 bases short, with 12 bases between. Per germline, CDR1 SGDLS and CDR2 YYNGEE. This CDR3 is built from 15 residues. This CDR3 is CASSVGLRADYGYTF. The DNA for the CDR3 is TGTGCCAGCAGCGTAGGCCTTAGGGCGGACTATGGCTACACCTTC.

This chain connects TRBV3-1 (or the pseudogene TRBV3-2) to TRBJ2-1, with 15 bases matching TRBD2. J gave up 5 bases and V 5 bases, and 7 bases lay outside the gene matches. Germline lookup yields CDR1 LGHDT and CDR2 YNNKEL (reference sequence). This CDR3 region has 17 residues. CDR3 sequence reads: CASSSGLAGGPNNEQFF. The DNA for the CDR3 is TGTGCCAGCAGCTCCGGACTAGCGGGGGGGCCGAACAATGAGCAGTTCTTC.

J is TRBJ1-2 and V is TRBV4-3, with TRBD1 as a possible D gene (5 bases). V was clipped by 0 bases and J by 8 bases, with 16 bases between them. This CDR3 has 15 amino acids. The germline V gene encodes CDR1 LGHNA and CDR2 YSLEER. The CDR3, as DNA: TGCGCCAGCAGCCAAGATTGGGGAGGGGCTGAGGGCTACACCTTC. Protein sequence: CASSQDWGGAEGYTF.

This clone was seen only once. The DNA of the CDR3 is TGTGCCATCAGTGAGTCGGAGCTCGAAGCTAACTATGGCTACACCTTC. This gives the protein CAISESELEANYGYTF. The chain combines TRBV10-3 with TRBJ1-2; the D is unclear. The CDR3 is 16 residues long. The germline V gene has CDR1 ENHRY and CDR2 SYGVKD. Trimming left V 0 bases short and J 0 bases short, with 11 bases between.